The rows below give T cell receptor beta chains drawn from one sample of a study of blood T cells in healthy people across ages. Using its own MiXCR run on the 5' RACE reads, TCRdb lists one record per CDR3 protein. The data show some 1.5 million distinct CDR3 sequences, 28% seen once. The specimen was blood. The origin of the receptors is a woman aged 25 to 39 in good health. Each CDR3 is given with its conserved first and last residue. Fields, in order: V gene, D gene, clone size, J gene, CDR3 DNA, CDR3 protein. The D gene is left open where the match is weak. Expanded clones get a size class; other rows say once, few or many, or leave the size out.

v_call: TRBV20-1; d_call: TRBD2; clone_size: few; j_call: TRBJ2-7; cdr3_nt: TGCAGTGCTAGATATTCCCTAGCGGGGGGTTACGAGCAGTACTTC; cdr3_aa: CSARYSLAGGYEQYF
v_call: TRBV5-1; d_call: -; clone_size: -; j_call: TRBJ1-4; cdr3_nt: TGCGCCAGCAGCTTGAGTGATATTAATGAAAAACTGTTTTTT; cdr3_aa: CASSLSDINEKLFF
v_call: TRBV4-3; d_call: -; clone_size: many; j_call: TRBJ2-7; cdr3_nt: TGCGCCAGCAGCCAAGCGGGCACCTACGAGCAGTACTTC; cdr3_aa: CASSQAGTYEQYF
v_call: TRBV7-2; d_call: TRBD1; clone_size: -; j_call: TRBJ2-5; cdr3_nt: TGTGCCAGCAGCTTAGCGGGGGGACAGGGGTTGAAGACCCAGTACTTC; cdr3_aa: CASSLAGGQGLKTQYF
v_call: TRBV5-1; d_call: -; clone_size: -; j_call: TRBJ1-5; cdr3_nt: TGCGCCAGCAGCTTGGATGGGAACCGGGGCAATCAGCCCCAGCATTTT; cdr3_aa: CASSLDGNRGNQPQHF
v_call: TRBV29-1; d_call: TRBD1; clone_size: -; j_call: TRBJ2-2; cdr3_nt: TGCAGCGTTTACAGGGGGCAGAACACCGGGGAGCTGTTTTTT; cdr3_aa: CSVYRGQNTGELFF
v_call: TRBV4-3; d_call: TRBD2; clone_size: -; j_call: TRBJ2-1; cdr3_nt: TGCGCCAGCAGCCCGCGGAGACTAGCTTGGAATGAGCAGTTCTTC; cdr3_aa: CASSPRRLAWNEQFF
v_call: TRBV6-1; d_call: -; clone_size: -; j_call: TRBJ2-7; cdr3_nt: TGTGCCAGCAGTGAAGCGGGAGTGGGCCTATACGAGCAGTACTTC; cdr3_aa: CASSEAGVGLYEQYF
v_call: TRBV9; d_call: TRBD1; clone_size: -; j_call: TRBJ2-3; cdr3_nt: TGTGCCAGCAGCGTAGGAGGGGGCTACCCCGCAGATACGCAGTATTTT; cdr3_aa: CASSVGGGYPADTQYF
v_call: TRBV12-3/TRBV12-4; d_call: TRBD1; clone_size: few; j_call: TRBJ1-2; cdr3_nt: TGTGCCAGCAGTCGACAGGGGGTTGGGGGCTATGGCTACACCTTC; cdr3_aa: CASSRQGVGGYGYTF
v_call: TRBV6-5; d_call: -; clone_size: -; j_call: TRBJ1-5; cdr3_nt: TGTGCCTCCGCGGTCAGGGGAGACAATCAGCCCCAGCATTTT; cdr3_aa: CASAVRGDNQPQHF
v_call: TRBV6-5; d_call: -; clone_size: few; j_call: TRBJ2-1; cdr3_nt: TGTGCCAGCAGTCCCCCCGGGACTGCAGCCTACAATGAGCAGTTCTTC; cdr3_aa: CASSPPGTAAYNEQFF
v_call: TRBV4-1; d_call: -; clone_size: many; j_call: TRBJ2-2; cdr3_nt: TGTGCCAGCAGCCCCACGAACACCGGGGAGCTGTTTTTT; cdr3_aa: CASSPTNTGELFF
v_call: TRBV7-2; d_call: TRBD2; clone_size: -; j_call: TRBJ2-3; cdr3_nt: TGTGCCAGCAGCGTTGGGGGGGACCAGGATACGCAGTATTTT; cdr3_aa: CASSVGGDQDTQYF
v_call: TRBV7-6; d_call: -; clone_size: few; j_call: TRBJ1-1; cdr3_nt: TGTGCCAGCAGCTTAGATCGCTTCACGGGTATGAACACTGAAGCTTTCTTT; cdr3_aa: CASSLDRFTGMNTEAFF
v_call: TRBV5-1; d_call: TRBD1; clone_size: few; j_call: TRBJ1-1; cdr3_nt: TGCGCCAGCAGCCCAAGGACAGGGGGCGAGGGTACTGAAGCTTTCTTT; cdr3_aa: CASSPRTGGEGTEAFF
v_call: TRBV9; d_call: TRBD2; clone_size: many; j_call: TRBJ2-1; cdr3_nt: TGTGCCAGCAGCGTAGAGTCTAGCGGGAGGGCCTTGCAGTTCTTC; cdr3_aa: CASSVESSGRALQFF
v_call: TRBV10-1; d_call: TRBD2; clone_size: -; j_call: TRBJ2-7; cdr3_nt: TGCGCCAGCAGTGTTTATGGAGCTAGCGGGAGGGTTCTCGAGCAGTACTTC; cdr3_aa: CASSVYGASGRVLEQYF
v_call: TRBV6-5; d_call: TRBD2; clone_size: many; j_call: TRBJ2-5; cdr3_nt: TGTGCCAGCAGTTATTCGGGACTAGCGGGAGCCCAGGAGACCCAGTACTTC; cdr3_aa: CASSYSGLAGAQETQYF
v_call: TRBV28; d_call: -; clone_size: few; j_call: TRBJ2-7; cdr3_nt: TGTGCCAGCAGGCTAGCGCACTCCTACGAGCAGTACTTC; cdr3_aa: CASRLAHSYEQYF
v_call: TRBV29-1; d_call: -; clone_size: -; j_call: TRBJ2-2; cdr3_nt: TGCAGCGTTCAAGGACGGGGCGCGAACACCGGGGAGCTGTTTTTT; cdr3_aa: CSVQGRGANTGELFF
v_call: TRBV28; d_call: -; clone_size: few; j_call: TRBJ2-7; cdr3_nt: TGTGCCTCCCGATCATTCGGGGCGGGCCTCGAGCAGTACTTC; cdr3_aa: CASRSFGAGLEQYF
v_call: TRBV7-2; d_call: -; clone_size: -; j_call: TRBJ2-3; cdr3_nt: TGTGCCAGCAGCCAGACCCTCACAGATACGCAGTATTTT; cdr3_aa: CASSQTLTDTQYF
v_call: TRBV11-2; d_call: TRBD2; clone_size: -; j_call: TRBJ2-7; cdr3_nt: TGTGCCAGCAGCCTCCCGATCCGTGGGGGGGAATACGAGCAGTACTTC; cdr3_aa: CASSLPIRGGEYEQYF
v_call: TRBV28; d_call: -; clone_size: -; j_call: TRBJ2-3; cdr3_nt: TGTGCCAGCAGTCTCCCTCCGGTTACAGATACGCAGTATTTT; cdr3_aa: CASSLPPVTDTQYF
v_call: TRBV6-1; d_call: TRBD2; clone_size: -; j_call: TRBJ2-1; cdr3_nt: TGTGCCAGCAGCGGCAACGAGAGGATAGCGGGAGGAAATGAGCAGTTCTTC; cdr3_aa: CASSGNERIAGGNEQFF
v_call: TRBV20-1; d_call: -; clone_size: few; j_call: TRBJ2-7; cdr3_nt: TGCAGTGCTAGTCTCAGTCCCTACGAGCAGTACTTC; cdr3_aa: CSASLSPYEQYF
v_call: TRBV5-1; d_call: -; clone_size: few; j_call: TRBJ2-2; cdr3_nt: TGTGCCAGCAGCCCGACAGGAACCGGGGAGCTGTTTTTT; cdr3_aa: CASSPTGTGELFF
v_call: TRBV3-1; d_call: TRBD1; clone_size: -; j_call: TRBJ2-7; cdr3_nt: TGTGCCAGCAGCCACGGGACAGGGACTTACGAGCAGTACTTC; cdr3_aa: CASSHGTGTYEQYF
v_call: TRBV12-3/TRBV12-4; d_call: TRBD2; clone_size: -; j_call: TRBJ2-5; cdr3_nt: TGTGCCAGCAGTTTACGGGAGGGCCGTATAGAGACCCAGTACTTC; cdr3_aa: CASSLREGRIETQYF
v_call: TRBV10-2; d_call: -; clone_size: few; j_call: TRBJ1-2; cdr3_nt: TGCGCCAGCATCGGGAGGTCTGATGGCTACACCTTC; cdr3_aa: CASIGRSDGYTF
v_call: TRBV10-2; d_call: -; clone_size: -; j_call: TRBJ1-2; cdr3_nt: TGCGCCAGCAGTGGCGCAGGGCCGAATGGCTACACCTTC; cdr3_aa: CASSGAGPNGYTF
v_call: TRBV5-1; d_call: TRBD1; clone_size: many; j_call: TRBJ2-5; cdr3_nt: TGCGCCAGCAGCTTGGGTACAGGGGGAGGTCAAGAGACCCAGTACTTC; cdr3_aa: CASSLGTGGGQETQYF
v_call: TRBV5-1; d_call: -; clone_size: -; j_call: TRBJ1-2; cdr3_nt: TGCGCCAGCAGCGTCGGGACTGATGGCTACACCTTT; cdr3_aa: CASSVGTDGYTF
v_call: TRBV7-2; d_call: -; clone_size: many; j_call: TRBJ2-7; cdr3_nt: TGTGCCAGCAGCAAGTTACAGGGCTCTGGGGAGCAGTACTTC; cdr3_aa: CASSKLQGSGEQYF
v_call: TRBV10-1; d_call: -; clone_size: few; j_call: TRBJ1-1; cdr3_nt: TGCGCCAGCAACCCGGGGCCGGGGCCGGGGAACACTGAAGCTTTCTTT; cdr3_aa: CASNPGPGPGNTEAFF
v_call: TRBV3-1; d_call: -; clone_size: -; j_call: TRBJ2-2; cdr3_nt: TGTGCCAGCAGCCAAGTGGCGCGGATCACCGGGGAGCTGTTTTTT; cdr3_aa: CASSQVARITGELFF
v_call: TRBV6-1; d_call: TRBD2; clone_size: -; j_call: TRBJ2-1; cdr3_nt: TGTGCCAGCAGTCAATGGACTAGCGGGAGTGGTGGGTCCTACAATGAGCAGTTCTTC; cdr3_aa: CASSQWTSGSGGSYNEQFF
v_call: TRBV12-3/TRBV12-4; d_call: -; clone_size: many; j_call: TRBJ2-7; cdr3_nt: TGTGCCAGCAGTCCGATTTCGACAGTCTACGAGCAGTACTTC; cdr3_aa: CASSPISTVYEQYF
v_call: TRBV7-2; d_call: -; clone_size: few; j_call: TRBJ2-1; cdr3_nt: TGTGCCAGCAGCTTACAACTAGGCGATGAGCAGTTCTTC; cdr3_aa: CASSLQLGDEQFF
v_call: TRBV28; d_call: -; clone_size: -; j_call: TRBJ1-5; cdr3_nt: TGTGCCAGCAGCCTCCCCTCCCCCGCCAGGTATAGCAATCAGCCCCAGCATTTT; cdr3_aa: CASSLPSPARYSNQPQHF
v_call: TRBV7-2; d_call: TRBD1; clone_size: many; j_call: TRBJ2-7; cdr3_nt: TGTGCCAGCAGCAGCCGGACAGGGGGCTCCTACGAGCAGTACTTC; cdr3_aa: CASSSRTGGSYEQYF
v_call: TRBV5-1; d_call: -; clone_size: few; j_call: TRBJ2-7; cdr3_nt: TGCGCCAGCAGCTTGGACCCCGGGGGTTCCCCCTACGAGCAGTACTTC; cdr3_aa: CASSLDPGGSPYEQYF
v_call: TRBV5-1; d_call: -; clone_size: many; j_call: TRBJ2-7; cdr3_nt: TGCGCCAGCAGCCCCGGGACATTCGAGGCCCACGAGCAGTACTTC; cdr3_aa: CASSPGTFEAHEQYF
v_call: TRBV6-1; d_call: -; clone_size: few; j_call: TRBJ1-5; cdr3_nt: TGTGCCAGCAGTGATGGCACAGGACGGATCAATCAGCCCCAGCATTTT; cdr3_aa: CASSDGTGRINQPQHF
v_call: TRBV20-1; d_call: -; clone_size: -; j_call: TRBJ1-4; cdr3_nt: TGCAGTGCTAGATCGGTCAGTCTTTATGAAAAACTGTTTTTT; cdr3_aa: CSARSVSLYEKLFF
v_call: TRBV5-1; d_call: TRBD2; clone_size: -; j_call: TRBJ2-3; cdr3_nt: TGCGCCAGCAGCTTCGGGTCCTTAGCGGGAGGTGCCAGCACAGATACGCAGTATTTT; cdr3_aa: CASSFGSLAGGASTDTQYF